The 13 T cell receptor beta chains presented below share a single source sample, sequenced in a study of T-cell memory formation after mild COVID-19. TCRdb recomputed calls from the 5' RACE reads with MiXCR, one row per CDR3 protein. Seen here are approximately 200,000 distinct CDR3 sequences, roughly 17% observed once, and the top ten hold around 1.9%. Material: PBMCs or a T cell subset sorted from them (not recorded which). These TCRs come from an adult woman who had mild COVID-19 (a few samples of this study predate the infection). Cell type and time point are not known.

The sample holds a few counts of this clonotype. The rearrangement joins TRBV12-3 or TRBV12-4 to TRBJ2-2; D may be TRBD2 (5 bases). With 6 bases removed from V and 4 bases from J, the gap between germline ends came to 12 bases. The CDR3 length is 14 residues. DNA for the CDR3: TGTGCCAGCAGCCCCCAAGCGGTCACCGGGGAGCTGTTTTTT. Its protein product is CASSPQAVTGELFF.

V usage is TRBV15 and J usage is TRBJ2-3; D is perhaps TRBD1 (6 bases). The CDR3 spans 15 residues. Germline V gives CDR1 LNHNV, CDR2 YYDKDF (reference sequence). Trimming shortened V by 3 bases and J by 9 bases, and 19 bases separated the two germline ends. The CDR3 DNA reads TGTGCCACCAGCAGGAAAAGAATGGACAGTCAGACGCAGTATTTT. Translating it yields CATSRKRMDSQTQYF.

This clonotype occurred a few times. The rearrangement uses TRBV9 and TRBJ2-1; 13 nucleotides agree with TRBD2. The CDR3 has 20 residues. CDR1 and CDR2 from the germline V gene are SGDLS and YYNGEE. With 0 bases clipped from V and 6 bases from J, the junction kept 15 bases outside the gene matches. The CDR3 bases are TGTGCCAGCAGCGTAGCTAGGCCCGGATGGACTAGCGGGAGTAGCAATGAGCAGTTCTTC. This sequence encodes CASSVARPGWTSGSSNEQFF.

The rearrangement joins TRBV18 to TRBJ2-5; D is unclear. The CDR3 is made up of 15 amino acids. V lost 2 bases to trimming and J lost 2 bases, with 12 bases between them. From germline, CDR1 is KGHSH and CDR2 LQKENI. The chain's CDR3 is CASSPGATKQETQYF. CDR3 DNA sequence: TGTGCCAGCTCACCAGGTGCGACCAAGCAAGAGACCCAGTACTTC.

The V gene is TRBV7-2, the J gene TRBJ2-5; D unclear. The germline CDR1 and CDR2 sequences are SGHTA and FQGNSA. Deletions cut 5 bases from V and 2 bases from J, with 9 bases between. CDR3 length: 13 amino acids. The CDR3 here is CASSGRVQETQYF. The CDR3 DNA reads as TGTGCCAGCAGCGGCAGAGTTCAAGAGACCCAGTACTTC. The full variable domain, in which reference TRBV7-2 and TRBJ2-5 provide the parts outside the CDR3, is GAGVSQSPSNKVTEKGKDVELRCDPISGHTALYWYRQSLGQGLEFLIYFQGNSAPDKSGLPSDRFSAERTGGSVSTLTIQRTQQEDSAVYLCASSGRVQETQYFGPGTRLLVL.

This CDR3 reads CASSEKRGGLSHTDTQYF. CDR3 sequence (DNA): TGTGCCAGCAGTGAGAAGCGGGGGGGCCTTTCACACACAGATACGCAGTATTTT. The rearrangement joins TRBV25-1 to TRBJ2-3; 10 bases match TRBD2. This CDR3 region has 18 residues. Germline V gene lookup returns CDR1 MGHDK and CDR2 SYGVNS. V lost 3 bases, J lost 2 bases, and 11 bases stayed unmatched.

The CDR3 bases are TGCAGTGCAGAACTTAGCGGCCAGGGGACCCAGTACTTC. This encodes CSAELSGQGTQYF. The chain employs TRBV20-1 and TRBJ2-5, with D possibly matching TRBD2 (6 bases). This CDR3 comprises 13 residues. CDR1 and CDR2 (germline): DFQATT, SNEGSKA (reference sequence). The germline V and J ends were trimmed by 6 bases and 7 bases, with 18 bases remaining between them.

This chain connects TRBV5-1 to TRBJ2-1; 8 nucleotides match TRBD1. Germline V lookup: CDR1 SGHRS, CDR2 YFSETQ. Losses at the gene ends were 1 base for V and 5 bases for J; bases not matched to a gene: 5. The CDR3 is 15 amino acids. The CDR3 nucleotides are TGCGCCAGCAGCTTGTTCCCAGGGGGCCACAATGAGCAGTTCTTC. This encodes CASSLFPGGHNEQFF.

This clonotype was counted between two and nine times. The V call is TRBV7-8, the J call TRBJ2-3, with unresolved D. Per germline, CDR1 SGHVS and CDR2 FQNEAQ. This CDR3 region has 15 residues. V lost 2 bases, J lost 6 bases, and 15 bases lay in between. The DNA of the CDR3 is TGTGCCAGCAGCTTAACTCCGGGTCCGGAGGATACGCAGTATTTT. Amino acid sequence: CASSLTPGPEDTQYF.

This clonotype was observed many times. The chain joins TRBV12-3 or TRBV12-4 to TRBJ2-3; D is ambiguous. CDR3 size: 14 residues. The V gene lost 8 bases and the J gene lost 7 bases, with 19 bases spanning the gap. The CDR3 loop reads CASHTLGPRNTQYF. CDR3 coding DNA: TGTGCCAGCCATACCCTAGGGCCCCGGAATACGCAGTATTTT.

The V gene is TRBV3-1, the J gene TRBJ2-7, with 8 bases lining up with TRBD1. CDR1 and CDR2 (germline): LGHDT, YNNKEL (reference sequence). J lost 0 bases, V lost 4 bases, and 5 bases had no gene match. The CDR3 is 15 amino acids. The CDR3 loop is CASSLDRVNSYEQYF. CDR3 sequence (DNA): TGTGCCAGCAGCCTGGACAGGGTGAACTCCTACGAGCAGTACTTC.

The rearrangement links TRBV7-9 to TRBJ2-7; D unclear. This CDR3 has 13 residues. Germline CDR1 and CDR2: SEHNR and FQNEAQ (reference sequence). V shed 4 bases and J shed 2 bases, with 9 bases lying between them. CDR3 in amino acids: CASSSSPAYEQYF. CDR3 DNA sequence: TGTGCCAGCAGCTCCTCGCCGGCCTACGAGCAGTACTTC.

This clonotype came up a few times. The rearrangement uses TRBV5-4 and TRBJ2-4; D may be TRBD1 (6 bases). Trimming stripped 0 bases from V and 8 bases from J, with 9 bases between. The CDR3 is 13 amino acids. Germline loops: CDR1 SGHNT, CDR2 YYREEE (reference sequence). CDR3 sequence (DNA): TGTGCCAGCAGCTTGGGACAGGAAGACATTCAGTACTTC. Its translation: CASSLGQEDIQYF.